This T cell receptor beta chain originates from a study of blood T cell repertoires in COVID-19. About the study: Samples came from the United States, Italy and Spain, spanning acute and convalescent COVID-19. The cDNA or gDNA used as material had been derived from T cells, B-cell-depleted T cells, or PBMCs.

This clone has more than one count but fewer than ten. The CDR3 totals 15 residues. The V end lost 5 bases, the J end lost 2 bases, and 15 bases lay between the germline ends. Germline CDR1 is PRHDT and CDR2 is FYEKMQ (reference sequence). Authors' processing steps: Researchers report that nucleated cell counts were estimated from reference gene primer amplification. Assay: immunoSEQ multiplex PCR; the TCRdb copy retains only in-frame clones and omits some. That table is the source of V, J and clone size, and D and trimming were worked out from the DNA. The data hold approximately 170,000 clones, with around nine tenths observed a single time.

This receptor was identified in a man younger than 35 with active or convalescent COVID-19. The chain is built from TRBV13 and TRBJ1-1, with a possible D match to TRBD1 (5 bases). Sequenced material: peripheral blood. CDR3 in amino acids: CASSLLGGINTEAFF. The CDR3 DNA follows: TGTGCCAGCAGCCTGTTGGGGGGGATTAACACTGAAGCTTTCTTT.